Below, 3 T cell receptor beta chains from the same sample are listed, as sequenced in a study of CD8 T cells in ankylosing spondylitis. Overall study results and limits: A TCR beta motif of fewer than ten highly homologous variants appeared characteristic of ankylosing spondylitis blood.

What these receptors recognize is not known. TCRdb reprocessed the 5' RACE reads via MiXCR and lists one record per CDR3 protein. The profile covers about 450,000 distinct CDR3 sequences, with roughly 26% appearing a single time and over 0.8% taken by the ten largest. The sample taken for sequencing was blood, either unsorted or a sorted T cell fraction (not recorded which). These receptor sequences come from a male donor with ankylosing spondylitis.

CDR3 in amino acids: CASSSPSWGEQFF. Written as DNA, the CDR3 is TGTGCCAGCAGCTCACCCTCGTGGGGTGAGCAGTTCTTC. This chain connects TRBV7-8 to TRBJ2-1; unclear D gene. Germline V gene lookup returns CDR1 SGHVS and CDR2 FQNEAQ. The ends were cut back, 4 bases at V and 9 bases at J, with 13 bases in the middle. CDR3 length equals 13 residues.

The chain carries TRBV20-1 and TRBJ2-1, with 8 bases lining up with TRBD2. Germline loops: CDR1 DFQATT, CDR2 SNEGSKA (reference sequence). V was pared by 6 bases and J by 7 bases, with 11 bases of the junction left unmatched. The CDR3 loop spans 14 amino acids. The CDR3 sequence is CSAGYSGLGNEQFF. CDR3 DNA sequence: TGCAGTGCCGGTTATTCGGGACTAGGTAATGAGCAGTTCTTC.

The gene calls are TRBV29-1 and TRBJ1-5; D is unclear. CDR3 length equals 13 residues. V lost 5 bases and J lost 2, with 10 bases in between. The germline gives CDR1 SQVTM, CDR2 ANQGSEA. CDR3 in DNA: TGCAGCGTTAAGACGCAGGGCAATCAGCCCCAGCATTTT. Protein: CSVKTQGNQPQHF.